These 10 T cell receptor beta chains were all obtained from the same sample, sequenced in a study of immune heterogeneity within non-small cell lung tumors. Amplification of the TCR beta CDR3 was achieved through multiplex PCR with 32 V and 13 J primers. From the multiplex PCR reads, TCRdb called clonotypes with MiXCR, one entry per CDR3 protein. The sample has around 21,000 distinct CDR3 sequences; about 30% are singletons. Bulk tumor genomic DNA was the template, and each sample received about 590 ng. Several widely spaced biopsies per primary tumor were taken during surgery. The study enrolled patients with untreated, newly diagnosed non-small cell lung cancer who underwent curative surgery. Sequencing used lung tumor tissue. These receptors came from a man aged 40-49 years with non-small cell lung cancer.

This clonotype was seen repeatedly, ten times or more. The V and J genes are TRBV7-9 and TRBJ2-1, with TRBD1 matching 7 bases. The CDR3 totals 15 residues. V was clipped by 0 bases and J by 10 bases; unmatched bases: 9. Germline CDR1 and CDR2: SEHNR and FQNEAQ (reference sequence). CDR3 in amino acids: CASSLATRGGEEQFF. The CDR3 nucleotides read TGTGCCAGCAGCTTAGCTACTCGAGGGGGCGAGGAGCAGTTCTTC.

The chain recombines TRBV27 with TRBJ1-6; perhaps TRBD1 as D (5 bases). Germline values: CDR1 MNHEY, CDR2 SMNVEV (reference sequence). Trimming stripped 5 bases from V and 8 bases from J, with 16 bases between. This CDR3 contains 15 residues. CDR3 in amino acids: CASSPGTSIDSPLHF. CDR3 in DNA: TGTGCCAGCAGTCCCGGGACTTCTATTGATTCACCCCTCCACTTT.

This clonotype showed up many times. V usage is TRBV12-3 or TRBV12-4 and J usage is TRBJ2-6; D gene uncertain. V was clipped by 6 bases and J by 0 bases, with 6 bases between them. The CDR3 has 14 residues. The CDR3 sequence is CASSPPSGANVLTF. The CDR3 DNA is TGTGCCAGCAGCCCCCCCTCTGGGGCCAACGTCCTGACTTTC.

This clonotype was counted between two and nine times. The CDR3 is CSARKTGLADLPGGELFF. CDR3 DNA: TGCAGTGCTAGAAAGACCGGACTAGCAGATCTCCCGGGCGGGGAGCTGTTTTTT. The rearrangement uses TRBV20-1 and TRBJ2-2; 8 positions agree with TRBD2. Germline lookup yields CDR1 DFQATT and CDR2 SNEGSKA (reference sequence). The CDR3 sequence is 18 residues long. Unmatched junction bases numbered 18, after V lost 2 bases and J lost 7 bases.

The table lists this clonotype with a few counts. CDR3 in amino acids: CASSQDLAEQYF. CDR3 sequence (DNA): TGTGCCAGCAGCCAAGACCTGGCCGAGCAGTACTTC. This chain joins TRBV3-1 and TRBJ2-7, with D uncertain. The CDR3 contains 12 residues. The germline V gene encodes CDR1 LGHDT and CDR2 YNNKEL (reference sequence). Trimming left V 0 bases short and J 6 bases short, with 6 bases between.

This clonotype was detected ten times or more. CDR3 residues: CASRRGQGAEKLFF. DNA of the CDR3: TGTGCCAGCAGACGGGGACAGGGGGCAGAAAAACTGTTTTTT. The chain joins TRBV12-3 or TRBV12-4 to TRBJ1-4, with TRBD1 matching 12 bases. The length of the CDR3 is 14 residues. The V and J ends lost 6 bases and 8 bases, in that order; junction bases with no gene match: 4.

In this sample, this clonotype turned up a few times. The rearrangement joins TRBV6-1 to TRBJ1-6, with 7 bases aligning to TRBD1. CDR3 length equals 16 residues. Germline V CDR1 and CDR2: MNHNS, SASEGT. V lost 2 bases to trimming and J lost 7 bases; unmatched junction nucleotides: 8. CDR3 sequence reads: CASSENRGRGNSPLHF. The CDR3 DNA follows: TGTGCCAGCAGTGAAAATAGGGGGCGAGGGAATTCACCCCTCCACTTT.

This clonotype has a handful of counts. This chain joins TRBV5-6 and TRBJ1-1; D gene ambiguous. The CDR3 sequence is 15 residues long. V shed 0 bases and J shed 1 base, with 10 bases lying between them. Germline V gives CDR1 SGHDT, CDR2 YYEEEE. The DNA of the CDR3 is TGTGCCAGCAGCTTGGGTGGGCTGGGGAACACTGAAGCTTTCTTT. Translated, it gives CASSLGGLGNTEAFF.

This clonotype was picked up a small number of times. This chain links TRBV5-1 with TRBJ2-2; 10 bases agree with TRBD1. There are 17 residues in the CDR3. From germline, CDR1 is SGHRS and CDR2 YFSETQ. Germline trimming cut 5 bases from V and 3 bases from J; bases unmatched to any gene: 10. The CDR3 DNA sequence: TGCGCCAGCAGAAAGGGTTCCGGGACAGGGGACACCGGGGAGCTGTTTTTT. Encoded protein: CASRKGSGTGDTGELFF.

This clonotype was observed a few times. The chain links TRBV6-5 to TRBJ2-3, with D perhaps assigned TRBD1 or TRBD2 (5 bases each). Looked up from germline, CDR1 is MNHEY and CDR2 is SVGAGI. This CDR3 comprises 16 residues. The V and J ends lost 1 base and 2 bases respectively, with 13 bases between them. Written as DNA, the CDR3 is TGTGCCAGCAGTTACTACGGGGCATCGCTCACAGATACGCAGTATTTT. It specifies CASSYYGASLTDTQYF.